This T cell receptor (beta chain) was recorded in a study of T cells in narcolepsy. Overall study context: Donors had narcolepsy type 1 or type 2, or were healthy controls.

Trimming at V came to 7 bases and at J to 6 bases, leaving 4 bases not matched to a gene. Germline loops: CDR1 WSHSY, CDR2 SAAADI. This CDR3 has 14 amino acids. Generated by immunoSEQ multiplex PCR, the TCRdb table keeps only in-frame clones and is missing some. In the table there are around 22,000 clones, 81% of which are singletons. Whole-study results and caveats: Blood of same and different patients, but not healthy controls, reportedly held recurring autoreactive clonotypes. Same-patient CSF and blood CD4+ T cell clonotypes included HCRT-specific and TRIB2-specific autoreactive ones.

A remark on this clone: Its antigen is as yet unknown.

This chain connects TRBV10-2 to TRBJ2-1, with 12 bases lining up with TRBD2. The source of this sequence is a human donor in good health. Sequencing was carried out using memory (CD45RA-) CD4+ T cells from blood. Here the CDR3 reads CASTEGLAGNEQFF. The CDR3 region has the DNA TGCGCCAGCACGGAGGGACTAGCGGGCAATGAGCAGTTCTTC.